This is a list of T cell receptor beta chains from one sample in a study of T-cell reconstitution after alpha-beta-depleted transplantation in children. Each CDR3 protein gets one entry after TCRdb re-called the PCR reads with MiXCR. Among approximately 82,000 distinct CDR3 sequences, 15% to 19% were seen once, and the ten largest hold around 20%. The sequences come from PBMCs, mostly from graft donor cells, collected 180 days after TCRalphabeta/CD19-depleted stem cell transplant. All receptors come from a male patient aged 2-15 years who had a stem cell transplant for acute lymphoblastic leukemia, so the T cells may come from the graft donor. Both conserved end residues are part of each CDR3. Fields, in order: D gene, clone size, V gene, J gene, CDR3 DNA, CDR3 protein. D genes are given only for firm matches. Clone sizes are given selectively: once, few, many, or a class where the clone is expanded.

NA	medium-sized	TRBV29-1	TRBJ1-2	TGCAGCGTTGAAGATCAGGGGGGCTACACCTTC	CSVEDQGGYTF
NA	once	TRBV7-2	TRBJ2-3	TGTACCAGCAGCTTGAGGGGCACAGATACGCAGTATTTT	CTSSLRGTDTQYF
NA	many	TRBV5-5	TRBJ1-2	TGTGCCAGCAGCTTGGATTTGGAGTGGGATGGCTACACCTTC	CASSLDLEWDGYTF
NA	many	TRBV5-1	TRBJ1-2	TGCGCCAGCAGCTTGGGAGAGTGGCAGCCCAATGGCTACACCTTC	CASSLGEWQPNGYTF
NA	NA	TRBV27	TRBJ2-7	TGTGCCAGCCAGGCGAGCTCCTACGAGCAGTACTTC	CASQASSYEQYF
NA	NA	TRBV12-3/TRBV12-4	TRBJ1-2	TGTGCCAGCACCAGAAGGGAAAACTATGGCTACACCTTC	CASTRRENYGYTF
NA	NA	TRBV12-3/TRBV12-4	TRBJ1-1	TGTGCCAGCACCTGGGACGGGGCCTCGAACACTGAAGCTTTCTTT	CASTWDGASNTEAFF
NA	NA	TRBV24-1	TRBJ2-5	TGTGCCACCAGTGATGGGGGACGGGGGACCCAGTACTTC	CATSDGGRGTQYF
NA	few	TRBV5-5	TRBJ2-4	TGTGCCAGCAGGTCCGGGGACATTCAGTACTTC	CASRSGDIQYF
NA	few	TRBV13	TRBJ2-7	TGTGCCAGCAGCTTACTTGGGTACAACGAGCAGTACTTC	CASSLLGYNEQYF
TRBD2	few	TRBV5-1	TRBJ2-5	TGCGCCAGCAGCCCCGGGAGGATCAAGGAGACCCAGTACTTC	CASSPGRIKETQYF
NA	few	TRBV25-1	TRBJ1-1	TGTGCCAGCAGTCCGCATACAGAGAACACTGAAGCTTTCTTT	CASSPHTENTEAFF
NA	NA	TRBV6-5	TRBJ2-3	TGTGCCAGCAGTTACTCGGGGGCCGGTGGCAGCACAGATACGCAGTATTTT	CASSYSGAGGSTDTQYF
NA	NA	TRBV18	TRBJ1-5	TGTGCCAGCTCCCCCACGAGGTCCTACGAGTATCAGCCCCAGCATTTT	CASSPTRSYEYQPQHF
NA	few	TRBV30	TRBJ1-2	TGTGCCTGGGGGCCCTATGGCTACACCTTC	CAWGPYGYTF
NA	NA	TRBV18	TRBJ1-5	TGTGCCAGCTCACCGGGGAGGGATCAGCCCCAGCATTTT	CASSPGRDQPQHF
NA	few	TRBV7-9	TRBJ2-7	TGTGCCAGCAGAGAGAGAACAGCCACCGGAACCTACGAGCAGTACTTC	CASRERTATGTYEQYF
TRBD2	NA	TRBV19	TRBJ2-1	TGTGCCAGTAGTATAGGCCTAGCGGTGTACAATGAGCAGTTCTTC	CASSIGLAVYNEQFF
TRBD1	few	TRBV20-1	TRBJ1-5	TGCAGTGTTAAGGACAGGGAGGGGATCCTCAATCAGCCCCAGCATTTT	CSVKDREGILNQPQHF
NA	many	TRBV7-9	TRBJ2-7	TGTGCCAGCAGCTTAGAGGCCACAGGCCCCTACGAGCAGTACTTC	CASSLEATGPYEQYF
TRBD1	many	TRBV18	TRBJ2-7	TGTGCCAGCTCACGGGACAGGGTAGCCTACGAGCAGTACTTC	CASSRDRVAYEQYF
NA	few	TRBV4-3	TRBJ2-1	TGCGCCAGCAGCCAAGCGTCCGGGGTCGAGCAGTTCTTC	CASSQASGVEQFF
NA	few	TRBV28	TRBJ1-3	TGTGCCAGCAGTTTGGCCGGTGGGGGAAACACCATATATTTT	CASSLAGGGNTIYF
TRBD2	NA	TRBV6-1	TRBJ2-2	TGTGCCAGCAGTCCCCCCGGGGGGGGGAACACCGGGGAGCTGTTTTTT	CASSPPGGGNTGELFF
TRBD1	few	TRBV20-1	TRBJ2-7	TGCAGTGCTAGTGCTCCGGGACAGGGACTCTACGAGCAGTACTTC	CSASAPGQGLYEQYF
NA	few	TRBV20-1	TRBJ2-1	TGCAGTGCTAGATTTATGGCAGAACAGTTCTTC	CSARFMAEQFF
NA	NA	TRBV11-2	TRBJ2-7	TGTGCCAGCAGCTTTTCACTAGCTGAGCAGTACTTC	CASSFSLAEQYF
TRBD1	NA	TRBV7-8	TRBJ2-3	TGTGCCAGCAGCCTCAAGACAGGGGCAAGCACAGATACGCAGTATTTT	CASSLKTGASTDTQYF
NA	NA	TRBV28	TRBJ2-7	TGTGCCAGCAGTCGGGCAACAACCTACGAGCTGTACTTC	CASSRATTYELYF
NA	NA	TRBV12-3/TRBV12-4	TRBJ1-4	TGTGCCAGCAGTTTCGGCAGAGAAAAACTGTTTTTT	CASSFGREKLFF
NA	NA	TRBV25-1	TRBJ2-1	TGTGCCAGCAGGGCGGGACACCTCTCCTACAATGAGCAGTTCTTC	CASRAGHLSYNEQFF
TRBD2	NA	TRBV13	TRBJ2-7	TGTGCCAGTAGCTTAGCGCTAGCGGAAGCCTACGAGCAGTACTTC	CASSLALAEAYEQYF
NA	few	TRBV6-6	TRBJ1-1	TGTGCCAGCAGGATCTCCAAGAACACTGAAGCTTTCTTT	CASRISKNTEAFF
NA	few	TRBV5-1	TRBJ2-1	TGCGCCAGCAACGAGGGGCCCAATGAGCAGTTCTTC	CASNEGPNEQFF
NA	few	TRBV12-3/TRBV12-4	TRBJ1-5	TGTGCCAGCAGCCGGGACACTTATCAGCCCCAGCATTTT	CASSRDTYQPQHF
NA	once	TRBV12-3/TRBV12-4	TRBJ2-2	TGTGCCAGCACTTTGAGAGGGGCCGGGGAGCTGTTTTTT	CASTLRGAGELFF
NA	NA	TRBV18	TRBJ1-5	TGTGCCAGCTCACGATTAGATAGCAATCAGCCCCAGCATTTT	CASSRLDSNQPQHF
NA	NA	TRBV30	TRBJ2-7	TGTGCCTGGAGTTTGAACTCCTACGAGCAGTACTTC	CAWSLNSYEQYF
NA	NA	TRBV18	TRBJ2-7	TGTGCCAGCTCACCTCCCGGGACTTCCACCTACGAGCAGTACTTC	CASSPPGTSTYEQYF
TRBD1	few	TRBV11-3	TRBJ2-1	TGTGCCAGCAGCTTGGGACAGGGGAATGGTAATGAGCAGTTCTTC	CASSLGQGNGNEQFF
NA	many	TRBV20-1	TRBJ2-1	TGCAGTGCCCCCGTTGGGGGGAGTGAGCAGTTCTTC	CSAPVGGSEQFF
NA	NA	TRBV4-1	TRBJ1-5	TGCGCCAGCAGCCAAGTCCACAGGGTACCCTATCAGCCCCAACATTTT	CASSQVHRVPYQPQHF
NA	NA	TRBV20-1	TRBJ2-1	TGCAGTGCTCCTCCCAGGGGAAAAGGTTCCTACAATGAGCAGTTCTTC	CSAPPRGKGSYNEQFF
NA	many	TRBV5-1	TRBJ2-1	TGCGCCAGCAGCTTGCCCGGCGGGGGCCCGAGCTCCTACAATGAGCAGTTCTTC	CASSLPGGGPSSYNEQFF
TRBD1	NA	TRBV2	TRBJ2-1	TGTGCTAACACCCTAGGGACAGCAATATACAATGAGCAGTTCTTC	CANTLGTAIYNEQFF
NA	NA	TRBV7-2	TRBJ1-4	TGTACCAGCAGCCCCCAGACTCCAAGATTTGGAGAAAAACTGTTTTTT	CTSSPQTPRFGEKLFF